This passage covers 21 T cell receptor beta chains from one sample sequenced in a study of T cell responses to AZD1222 COVID-19 vaccine. Data came from immunoSEQ multiplex PCR; TCRdb stores just in-frame clones and leaves some out. The table lists more than 85,000 clones, 80% to 90% of them singletons, with approximately 8% in the top ten. The material was peripheral blood, obtained on day 0 of AZD1222 vaccination. The receptors here all came from an adult in good health.

The V and J genes are TRBV28 and TRBJ2-7; 10 bases are a match to TRBD2. J gave up 5 bases and V 5 bases, and 12 bases lay outside the gene matches. Germline loops: CDR1 MDHEN, CDR2 SYDVKM. This CDR3 is 16 amino acids long. CDR3: CASSPPSGRGMDEQYF. The CDR3 nucleotides read TGTGCCAGCAGTCCTCCTAGCGGGAGAGGAATGGACGAGCAGTACTTC. The full variable domain, with the rest looked up from reference TRBV28 and TRBJ2-7, is DVKVTQSSRYLVKRTGEKVFLECVQDMDHENMFWYRQDPGLGLRLIYFSYDVKMKEKGDIPEGYSVSREKKERFSLILESASTNQTSMYLCASSPPSGRGMDEQYFGPGTRLTVT.

The chain has TRBV3-1 (or the pseudogene TRBV3-2) and TRBJ2-1; D perhaps matches TRBD2 (6 bases). Germline loops: CDR1 LGHDT, CDR2 YNNKEL (reference sequence). The V end lost 0 bases, the J end lost 10 bases, and 16 bases lay between the germline ends. The CDR3 has 15 amino acids. CDR3 bases: TGTGCCAGCAGCCAAGATTTGGGAGTCCGGGGGGAGCAGTTCTTC. This sequence encodes CASSQDLGVRGEQFF.

The chain is built from TRBV9 and TRBJ2-5; the match to TRBD2 covers 7 bases. The V segment lost 3 bases and the J segment 5 bases; nucleotides outside the gene matches: 10. Germline V gene lookup returns CDR1 SGDLS and CDR2 YYNGEE. The CDR3 spans 15 residues. The CDR3 loop is CASSAGTTTRETQYF. The CDR3 DNA reads as TGTGCCAGCAGCGCCGGGACTACCACAAGGGAGACCCAGTACTTC.

The chain uses TRBV21-1 and TRBJ2-2. TRBV21-1 is shown as a pseudogene. The CDR3 contains 14 residues. The CDR3 region has the DNA TGTGCCAGCAGCTCGGGGCTCCCCACCGGGGAGCTGTTTTTT. Translation: CASSSGLPTGELFF.

V usage is TRBV10-3 and J usage is TRBJ1-2; D is possibly TRBD1 (5 bases). The V gene's germline CDR1 is ENHRY and CDR2 SYGVKD. The CDR3 has 13 amino acids. V lost 0 bases, J lost 4 bases, and 6 bases lay in between. Here the CDR3 DNA reads TGTGCCATCAGTGAGTCACAGGTCTATGGCTACACCTTC. Protein sequence: CAISESQVYGYTF.

The gene calls are TRBV30 and TRBJ1-6; 8 bases fit TRBD1. Germline CDR1 is GTSNPN and CDR2 is SVGIG (reference sequence). CDR3 length equals 13 residues. The trim removed 4 bases at V and 9 bases at J, leaving 5 bases unmatched. CDR3 residues: CAWKGTGGSPLHF. Here the CDR3 DNA reads TGTGCCTGGAAAGGGACAGGCGGTTCACCCCTCCACTTT. Variable domain in full (rest from reference TRBV30 and TRBJ1-6): SQTIHQWPATLVQPVGSPLSLECTVEGTSNPNLYWYRQAAGRGLQLLFYSVGIGQISSEVPQNLSASRPQDRQFILSSKKLLLSDSGFYLCAWKGTGGSPLHFGNGTRLTVT.

The chain combines TRBV7-9 with TRBJ1-1; unclear D gene. The CDR3 runs to 11 residues. V lost 1 base and J 10 bases, leaving 7 bases between the germline ends. Germline V gene sequence: CDR1 SEHNR, CDR2 FQNEAQ (reference sequence). The CDR3, as DNA: TGTGCCAGCAGCTTAGTTTGGGGAGCTTTCTTT. Protein product: CASSLVWGAFF. Supplemented by reference TRBV7-9 and TRBJ1-1, the full variable domain reads DTGVSQNPRHKITKRGQNVTFRCDPISEHNRLYWYRQTLGQGPEFLTYFQNEAQLEKSRLLSDRFSAERPKGSFSTLEIQRTEQGDSAMYLCASSLVWGAFFGQGTRLTVV.

J is TRBJ1-3 and V is TRBV15; no reliable D call. This CDR3 contains 16 residues. V was cut by 0 bases and J by 0 bases, with 9 bases left in between. The germline V gene encodes CDR1 LNHNV and CDR2 YYDKDF (reference sequence). Here the CDR3 reads CATSREYGNSGNTIYF. CDR3 sequence (DNA): TGTGCCACCAGCAGAGAATACGGGAACTCTGGAAACACCATATATTTT. The entire variable domain, with the rest obtained from reference TRBV15 and TRBJ1-3, is as follows: DAMVIQNPRYQVTQFGKPVTLSCSQTLNHNVMYWYQQKSSQAPKLLFHYYDKDFNNEADTPDNFQSRRPNTSFCFLDIRSPGLGDTAMYLCATSREYGNSGNTIYFGEGSWLTVV.

The V gene is TRBV28, the J gene TRBJ1-2; possible D gene TRBD1, 5 bases. V lost 7 bases and J lost 8, with 11 bases in between. Germline V gene data show CDR1 as MDHEN and CDR2 as SYDVKM. The CDR3 is 11 amino acids. The CDR3 reads CASTLGDGYTF. CDR3 nucleotides: TGTGCCAGCACCCTGGGGGACGGCTACACCTTC.

This clone was observed a single time. This chain uses TRBV28 with TRBJ1-5, with D unclear. CDR1 is MDHEN and CDR2 is SYDVKM in the germline V gene. V lost 3 bases and J lost 2, with 14 bases in between. This CDR3 has 16 residues. This CDR3 reads CASSLGRGKGNQPQHF. For the CDR3, the DNA is TGTGCCAGCAGTTTGGGGAGAGGGAAGGGCAATCAGCCCCAGCATTTT.

The chain has TRBV7-9 and TRBJ1-1; TRBD1 might be the D (5 bases). V was trimmed by 2 bases and J by 1 base, leaving 11 bases between them. The CDR3 loop spans 15 amino acids. CDR1 is SEHNR, CDR2 FQNEAQ, per germline (reference sequence). CDR3 sequence: CASSLRAGSNTEAFF. DNA for the CDR3: TGTGCCAGCAGCTTAAGGGCAGGGTCGAACACTGAAGCTTTCTTT.

This clone occurred once. This rearrangement joins TRBV10-3 to TRBJ1-2; D not resolved. Germline values: CDR1 ENHRY, CDR2 SYGVKD. Trimming cost V 6 bases and J 0 bases, with 11 bases left between them. This CDR3 contains 14 residues. In DNA, the CDR3 is TGTGCCATCAGACCGACGGACTCTAACTATGGCTACACCTTC. Translation: CAIRPTDSNYGYTF.

This chain connects TRBV19 to TRBJ1-4; tentative D call: TRBD1 (6 bases). V was pared by 5 bases and J by 14 bases, with 15 bases between. Germline V CDR1 and CDR2: LNHDA, SQIVND (reference sequence). The CDR3 extends over 12 amino acids. CDR3 in amino acids: CASSVLGGHLFF. CDR3 nucleotide sequence: TGTGCCAGTAGTGTCCTAGGGGGGCACCTGTTTTTT.

The V and J genes are TRBV6-6 and TRBJ2-3; D is unclear. Trimming removed 7 bases at V and 0 bases at J, with 8 bases between. The CDR3 covers 13 residues. The germline V gene encodes CDR1 MNHNY and CDR2 SVGAGI (reference sequence). The CDR3 DNA sequence: TGTGCCAGCAATCCAGACAGCACAGATACGCAGTATTTT. It yields the protein CASNPDSTDTQYF.

V and J are TRBV7-2 and TRBJ2-5; no clear D. The CDR3 runs to 11 residues. With 3 bases removed from V and 7 bases from J, the gap between germline ends came to 6 bases. Germline V gives CDR1 SGHTA, CDR2 FQGNSA. In DNA, the CDR3 is TGTGCCAGCAGCTTGGGTCGGACCCAGTACTTC. Encoded protein: CASSLGRTQYF.

This chain joins TRBV5-4 and TRBJ1-2; D may be TRBD1 (5 bases). The CDR3 is made up of 14 amino acids. V was clipped by 4 bases and J by 4 bases, with 14 bases between them. The germline CDR1 and CDR2 sequences are SGHNT and YYREEE (reference sequence). This CDR3 reads CASSLQGYGYGYTF. CDR3 sequence (DNA): TGTGCCAGCAGCCTTCAGGGCTATGGCTATGGCTACACCTTC.

This clone was detected only once. This chain connects TRBV9 to TRBJ2-7; TRBD1 or TRBD2 may be the D gene (5 bases each). Germline assignment: CDR1 SGDLS and CDR2 YYNGEE. CDR3 length equals 15 residues. The V end was cut by 1 base, the J end by 5 bases, with 16 bases between. CDR3 region: CASSVMGVYSDEQYF. CDR3 DNA: TGTGCCAGCAGCGTAATGGGGGTTTATTCGGACGAGCAGTACTTC.

The chain has TRBV27 and TRBJ1-4; no firm D call. V lost 6 bases and J lost 0, with 5 bases in between. This CDR3 is built from 13 residues. CDR1 is MNHEY and CDR2 is SMNVEV in the germline V gene (reference sequence). CDR3 region: CASRPATNEKLFF. The CDR3 nucleotides are TGTGCCAGCAGGCCTGCAACTAATGAAAAACTGTTTTTT.

V and J are TRBV7-6 and TRBJ2-7; 7 positions agree with TRBD2. Unmatched junction bases numbered 11, after V lost 1 base and J lost 2 bases. The CDR3 extends over 17 amino acids. Germline-derived CDR1 and CDR2 are SGHVS and FNYEAQ. The CDR3 DNA sequence: TGTGCCAGCAGCTTAGTCGGAGCGGGAATACGCACCTACGAGCAGTACTTC. This codes for CASSLVGAGIRTYEQYF.

V is TRBV4-2 and J is TRBJ1-3, with D unresolved. Trimming stripped 4 bases from V and 4 bases from J, with 17 bases between. Germline assignment: CDR1 LGHNA and CDR2 YNFKEQ. This CDR3 has 16 residues. The CDR3 loop is CASSLDGPRSGNTIYF. CDR3 bases: TGTGCCAGCAGCCTGGACGGCCCCAGGTCAGGAAACACCATATATTTT.

This sequence joins TRBV5-1 and TRBJ2-5, with 8 bases that match TRBD2. Germline values: CDR1 SGHRS, CDR2 YFSETQ. Germline trimming cut 2 bases from V and 1 base from J; bases unmatched to any gene: 4. The CDR3 has 15 residues. The CDR3 bases are TGCGCCAGCAGCTTCGGACTAGCCCGCCAAGAGACCCAGTACTTC. This sequence encodes CASSFGLARQETQYF. Based on the CDR3 plus reference TRBV5-1 and TRBJ2-5, the full variable domain is KAGVTQTPRYLIKTRGQQVTLSCSPISGHRSVSWYQQTPGQGLQFLFEYFSETQRNKGNFPGRFSGRQFSNSRSEMNVSTLELGDSALYLCASSFGLARQETQYFGPGTRLLVL.